The T cell receptor (beta chain) under discussion was sequenced for a study of tumor-infiltrating lymphocytes in localized non-small cell lung cancer. Study background: Several tumor histologies, both smoking statuses, and some post-neoadjuvant chemotherapy samples were included.

This clone has just a few counts. CDR1 is SNHLY, CDR2 FYNNEI, per germline. With V trimmed by 6 bases and J by 1 base, 3 bases remained unmatched. This CDR3 is 14 amino acids long. Using immunoSEQ multiplex PCR, the repertoire was profiled, and TCRdb retains in-frame clones only, with some absent. The profile shows 9,300 or so clones, over 70% of them singletons. Sequenced sample: uninvolved lung tissue not adjacent to the tumor. V and J are TRBV2 and TRBJ2-1, with 7 nucleotides matching TRBD1. The TCR was taken from a human donor with non-small cell lung cancer. The CDR3, as DNA: TGTGCCAGCAGCCGGGACAGTTCCTACAATGAGCAGTTCTTC. Amino acid sequence: CASSRDSSYNEQFF.